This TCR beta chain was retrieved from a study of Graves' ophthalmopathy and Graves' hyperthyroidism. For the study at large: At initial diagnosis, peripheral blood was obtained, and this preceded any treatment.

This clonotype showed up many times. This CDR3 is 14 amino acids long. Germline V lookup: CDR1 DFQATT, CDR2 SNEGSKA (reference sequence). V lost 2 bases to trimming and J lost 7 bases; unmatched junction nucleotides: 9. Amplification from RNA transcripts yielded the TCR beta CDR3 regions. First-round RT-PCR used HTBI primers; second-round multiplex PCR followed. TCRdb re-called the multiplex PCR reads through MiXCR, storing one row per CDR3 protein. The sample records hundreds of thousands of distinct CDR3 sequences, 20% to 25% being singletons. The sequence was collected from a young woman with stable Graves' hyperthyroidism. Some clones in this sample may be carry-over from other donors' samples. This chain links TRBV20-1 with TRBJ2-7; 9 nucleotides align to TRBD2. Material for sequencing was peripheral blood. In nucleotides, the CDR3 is TGCAGTGCTAGACCCCCGGGCAGCGGGGGGGAGCAGTACTTC. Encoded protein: CSARPPGSGGEQYF.